The rows below give T cell receptor beta chains drawn from one sample of a study of blood T cell repertoires in COVID-19. Generated by immunoSEQ multiplex PCR, the TCRdb table keeps only in-frame clones and is missing some. The repertoire includes approximately 280,000 clones, about 88% of them detected once, and under 15% sits in the top ten. Sequenced: peripheral blood. The source of these receptors is a woman aged 55-69 years with acute or convalescent COVID-19. CDR3s include the opening cysteine and the closing phenylalanine or tryptophan. Fields, in order: D gene, J gene, clone size, V gene, CDR3 DNA, CDR3 protein. D genes are given only for firm matches. Rows may omit the clone size; those that give it use once, few, many or a size class.

. | TRBJ2-1 | . | TRBV20-1 | TGCAGTGCTAGTTCGGGGGAACTTTACAATGAGCAGTTCTTC | CSASSGELYNEQFF
TRBD2 | TRBJ2-1 | . | TRBV5-4 | TGTGCCAGCAGCGGGGGGGCCGGGACTAGAGGATCAGGGCAGTTCTTC | CASSGGAGTRGSGQFF
. | TRBJ1-5 | . | TRBV3-1/TRBV3-2 | TGTGCCAGCAGCCAAGTTTCCAGGGAGGGCAATCAGCCCCAGCATTTT | CASSQVSREGNQPQHF
TRBD1 | TRBJ1-5 | . | TRBV7-9 | TGTGCCAGCAGCTGGACAGGGGACAATCAGCCCCAGCATTTT | CASSWTGDNQPQHF
TRBD1 | TRBJ1-2 | . | TRBV5-6 | TGTGCCAGCAGCCAGGACAGGGCCCTCTATGGCTACACCTTC | CASSQDRALYGYTF
. | TRBJ1-4 | few | TRBV9 | TGTGCCAGCAGCGTAGCCCCTGGGGGAGGCGGTGAAAAACTGTTTTTT | CASSVAPGGGGEKLFF
. | TRBJ1-1 | . | TRBV6-5 | TGTGCCAGCAGTCTAAGGGGCCCGAACACTGAAGCTTTCTTT | CASSLRGPNTEAFF
. | TRBJ1-6 | . | TRBV5-1 | TGCGCCAGCAGCTGGCAGGGGATTTATAATTCACCCCTCCACTTT | CASSWQGIYNSPLHF
TRBD2 | TRBJ2-7 | . | TRBV15 | TGTGCCACCAGCTCTAGCGGGGGTGAGCAGTACTTC | CATSSSGGEQYF
TRBD1 | TRBJ1-2 | . | TRBV5-5 | TGTGCCAGCAGCCGCGGGACAGGGGGTACTAACTATGGCTACACCTTC | CASSRGTGGTNYGYTF
TRBD2 | TRBJ2-1 | once | TRBV11-2 | TGTGCCAGCAGCTTAAGCGGGACCTACAATGAGCAGTTCTTC | CASSLSGTYNEQFF
. | TRBJ1-1 | . | TRBV5-5 | TGTGCCAGCAGCTTGCGGACGGGAAACACTGAAGCTTTCTTT | CASSLRTGNTEAFF
TRBD1 | TRBJ1-2 | once | TRBV7-3 | TGTGCCAGCAGCTTAACGAGGACAGGGGGCTATGGCTACACCTTC | CASSLTRTGGYGYTF
. | TRBJ2-1 | . | TRBV9 | TGTGCCAGCAGCTTTGGGTCCCAGGGCCTCTACAATGAGCAGTTCTTC | CASSFGSQGLYNEQFF
. | TRBJ1-6 | . | TRBV4-3 | TGCGCCAGCAGCCAAGATCGGGTCGGGTCCTATAATTCACCCCTCCACTTT | CASSQDRVGSYNSPLHF
. | TRBJ2-7 | . | TRBV5-1 | TGCGCCAGCAGCCAGATCAGCGGACCCTACGAGCAGTACTTC | CASSQISGPYEQYF
. | TRBJ2-3 | . | TRBV11-2 | TGTGCCAGCAGCTCAAGAGGGAGGCAAGATACGCAGTATTTT | CASSSRGRQDTQYF
TRBD2 | TRBJ2-1 | . | TRBV27 | TGTGCCAGCAGTTTCCACCCGGGACTAGCAGCCGGTGAGCAGTTCTTC | CASSFHPGLAAGEQFF
. | TRBJ1-3 | . | TRBV12-3/TRBV12-4 | TGTGCCAGCAGCACGACAGGAAACACCATATATTTT | CASSTTGNTIYF
TRBD1 | TRBJ2-7 | . | TRBV5-1 | TGCGCCAGCAGCTCCGGGACAGTCTCCTACGAGCAGTACTTC | CASSSGTVSYEQYF
. | TRBJ1-1 | . | TRBV19 | TGTGCCAGTAGTATAGCTCACAGACTGAACACTGAAGCTTTCTTT | CASSIAHRLNTEAFF
. | TRBJ1-3 | once | TRBV1 | TGCACCAGCAGCCAAGATGTCGGGGGGGCCGGAAACACCATATATTTT | CTSSQDVGGAGNTIYF
TRBD1 | TRBJ2-1 | . | TRBV5-1 | TGCGCCAGCAGCCCAGGACAGGGGGCCAATGAGCAGTTCTTC | CASSPGQGANEQFF
. | TRBJ1-3 | . | TRBV29-1 | TGCAGCGTCCAGGGGTCGGGAAACACCATATATTTT | CSVQGSGNTIYF
. | TRBJ1-4 | . | TRBV7-8 | TGTGCCAGCAGCTTAGCGGGGCGGGGATGGCCGGCAAAACTGTTTTTT | CASSLAGRGWPAKLFF
TRBD2 | TRBJ2-2 | . | TRBV12-5 | TGTGCTAGTGGTTTGGGGCGACTAGCGGGAATGAACACCGGGGAGCTGTTTTTT | CASGLGRLAGMNTGELFF
. | TRBJ2-7 | few | TRBV27 | TGTGCCAGCAGTCCCCTAGGACAGGGAGGGTACGAGCAGTACTTC | CASSPLGQGGYEQYF
TRBD1 | TRBJ1-5 | . | TRBV7-8 | TGTGCCAGCAGTATGGACAGGAGCAATCAGCCCCAGCATTTT | CASSMDRSNQPQHF
TRBD1 | TRBJ1-5 | . | TRBV7-9 | TGTGCCAGCAGCTCACAGGACAGGGAGGGTCAGCCCCAGCATTTT | CASSSQDREGQPQHF
. | TRBJ1-2 | . | TRBV7-2 | TGTGCCAGCAGCGTACAGGGATCCAACTATGGCTACACCTTC | CASSVQGSNYGYTF
. | TRBJ1-2 | . | TRBV28 | TGTGCCAGCAGTTTAAATCCGGGGAACTATGGCTACACCTTC | CASSLNPGNYGYTF
TRBD1 | TRBJ1-1 | . | TRBV7-8 | TGTGCCAGCAGCTGGGACAGGGCTGGCACTGAAGCTTTCTTT | CASSWDRAGTEAFF
TRBD1 | TRBJ1-5 | . | TRBV7-9 | TGTGCCAGCAGCTTAGACAGGGGAGGCCCGCCCCAGCATTTT | CASSLDRGGPPQHF
TRBD1 | TRBJ1-6 | . | TRBV5-4 | TGTGCCAGCAGCCCCCAGGGGGCTTCTTCACCCCTCCACTTT | CASSPQGASSPLHF
TRBD1 | TRBJ1-2 | . | TRBV10-3 | TGTGCCATCACCACGGGACAGGGAATGTCGGGCTACACCTTC | CAITTGQGMSGYTF
TRBD1 | TRBJ2-7 | . | TRBV28 | TGTGCCAGCAGAACTGGACAGGGGGCGACCTACGAGCAGTACTTC | CASRTGQGATYEQYF
TRBD1 | TRBJ1-2 | few | TRBV6-6 | TGTGCCAGCAGTAAACTCGGGACAGGACATAACTATGGCTACACCTTC | CASSKLGTGHNYGYTF
TRBD1 | TRBJ1-5 | . | TRBV28 | TGTGCCAGCAGGCACGGGACAGGGGGCGGACAGCCCCAGCATTTT | CASRHGTGGGQPQHF
. | TRBJ1-5 | . | TRBV10-1 | TGCGCCAGCAGTGAGTCCGGCCACGGAGGCAATCAGCCCCAGCATTTT | CASSESGHGGNQPQHF
. | TRBJ2-7 | . | TRBV30 | TGTGCCTGGAGTGTCGGGTTGACCTACGAGCAGTACTTC | CAWSVGLTYEQYF
. | TRBJ2-4 | . | TRBV7-9 | TGTGCCAGCAGCTCGGTAGAAAACATTCAGTACTTC | CASSSVENIQYF
. | TRBJ1-2 | few | TRBV28 | TGTGCCAGCAGCCTCAGATGGACAGAACACTATGGCTACACCTTC | CASSLRWTEHYGYTF
. | TRBJ1-2 | . | TRBV28 | TGTGCCAGCAGTTCCCGGGGGGCGCGTGGTGGCTACACCTTC | CASSSRGARGGYTF
. | TRBJ2-7 | . | TRBV11-3 | TGTGCCAGCAGCTTAGGGTTTGGATCGAGGGCCTACGAGCAGTACTTC | CASSLGFGSRAYEQYF
. | TRBJ2-5 | . | TRBV3-1/TRBV3-2 | TGTGCCAGCAGCCAAGATCGGGTCGGGAGTTTGGAAGAGACCCAGTACTTC | CASSQDRVGSLEETQYF
. | TRBJ1-1 | once | TRBV6-1 | TGTGCCAGCAACTTAGCGGGGAACACTGAAGCTTTCTTT | CASNLAGNTEAFF
TRBD2 | TRBJ2-7 | . | TRBV7-2 | TGTGCCAGCAGCTTAGCTCGGGGCGGACTAGCGGGAGGGCCGGCCTACGAGCAGTACTTC | CASSLARGGLAGGPAYEQYF
TRBD2 | TRBJ2-3 | . | TRBV9 | TGTGCCAGCAGCGTCGGACCTACTAGCGGGAGAACAGATACGCAGTATTTT | CASSVGPTSGRTDTQYF
. | TRBJ1-3 | . | TRBV7-3 | TGTGCCAGCAGCCCCTCGGGACAAGGAAACACCATATATTTT | CASSPSGQGNTIYF
TRBD1 | TRBJ1-2 | . | TRBV4-2 | TGTGCCAGACAGGGGACCGCTCACTATGGCTACACCTTC | CARQGTAHYGYTF